This T cell receptor (beta chain) derives from a study of blood T cell repertoires in COVID-19. The repertoire was sequenced with immunoSEQ multiplex PCR; TCRdb's copy has only in-frame clones and lacks some. The sample yields approximately 70,000 clones, more than 75% seen once. Germline CDR1 MDHEN, CDR2 SYDVKM. There are 15 residues in the CDR3. Trimming took 6 bases from V and 2 from J; bases not matched to a gene: 4. This TCR came from a human donor in a cohort sampled during active COVID-19. The sample taken for sequencing was peripheral blood. V gene TRBV28 combines with J gene TRBJ2-5, with 12 bases aligning to TRBD2. CDR3 loop: CASSSTSGRQETQYF. CDR3 DNA: TGTGCCAGCAGCTCAACTAGCGGGAGGCAAGAGACCCAGTACTTC.